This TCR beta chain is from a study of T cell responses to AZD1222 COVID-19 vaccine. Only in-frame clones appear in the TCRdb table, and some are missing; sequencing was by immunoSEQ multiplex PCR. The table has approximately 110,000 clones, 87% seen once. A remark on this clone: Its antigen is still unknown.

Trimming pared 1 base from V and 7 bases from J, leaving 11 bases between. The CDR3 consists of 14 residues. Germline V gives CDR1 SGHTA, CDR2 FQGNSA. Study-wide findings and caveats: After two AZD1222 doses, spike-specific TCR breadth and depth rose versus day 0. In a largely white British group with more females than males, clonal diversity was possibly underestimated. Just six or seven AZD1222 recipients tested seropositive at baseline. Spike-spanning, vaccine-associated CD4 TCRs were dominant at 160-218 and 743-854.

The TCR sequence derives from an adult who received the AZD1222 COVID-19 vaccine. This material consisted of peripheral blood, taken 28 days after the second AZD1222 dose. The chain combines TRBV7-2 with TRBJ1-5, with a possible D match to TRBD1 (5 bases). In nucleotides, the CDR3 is TGTGCCAGCAGCTTAGATGGCAGGGCGCAGCCCCAGCATTTT. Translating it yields CASSLDGRAQPQHF.